This T cell receptor (beta chain) was sequenced in a study of cytomegalovirus exposure and HLA in healthy donors. Study-wide points: A list of approximately 160 TCR beta chains associated with cytomegalovirus was given.

Data came from immunoSEQ multiplex PCR; TCRdb stores just in-frame clones and leaves some out. In the table there are fewer than 250,000 clones, just under 90% of which are singletons. Concerning this clone: No antigen is known for it.

This CDR3 is 12 amino acids long. Germline CDR1 and CDR2: GTSNPN and SVGIG (reference sequence). The sample was PBMCs. V usage is TRBV30 and J usage is TRBJ1-6; no reliable D call. The TCR sequence derives from a young man in good health and CMV-seronegative. CDR3 in DNA: TGTGCAACCGCACAGTCCAATTCACCCCTCCACTTT. It codes for CATAQSNSPLHF.